This T cell receptor beta chain was recovered during a study of blood T cell repertoires in COVID-19. TCRdb's table, derived via immunoSEQ multiplex PCR, lists solely in-frame clones and lacks some. The sample has 56,000 or so clones; around 90% are singletons. CDR3 size: 16 residues. V was clipped by 2 bases and J by 3 bases, with 11 bases between them. Germline V gene sequence: CDR1 MNHNY, CDR2 SVGAGI (reference sequence). This sequence was found in a human donor in a cohort sampled during active COVID-19. This chain joins TRBV6-6 and TRBJ1-6; D not certain. The sequencing sample was made of peripheral blood. The CDR3, as DNA: TGTGCCAGCAGTTACCAACTAGGAAACTATAATTCACCCCTCCACTTT. Its protein is CASSYQLGNYNSPLHF.